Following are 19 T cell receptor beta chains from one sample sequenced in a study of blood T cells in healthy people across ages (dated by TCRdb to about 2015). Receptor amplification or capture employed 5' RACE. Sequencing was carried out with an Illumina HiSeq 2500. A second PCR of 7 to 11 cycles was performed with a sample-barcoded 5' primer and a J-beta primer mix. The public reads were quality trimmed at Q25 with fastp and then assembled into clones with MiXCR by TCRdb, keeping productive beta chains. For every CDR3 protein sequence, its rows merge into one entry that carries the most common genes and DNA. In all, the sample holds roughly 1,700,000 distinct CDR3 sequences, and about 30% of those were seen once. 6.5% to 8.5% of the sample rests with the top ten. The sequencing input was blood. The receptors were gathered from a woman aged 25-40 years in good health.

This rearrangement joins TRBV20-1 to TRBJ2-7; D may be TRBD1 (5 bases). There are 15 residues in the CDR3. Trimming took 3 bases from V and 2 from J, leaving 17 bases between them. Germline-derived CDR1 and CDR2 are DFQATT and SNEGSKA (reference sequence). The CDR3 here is CSARGPRELTYEQYF. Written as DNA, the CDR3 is TGCAGTGCTAGGGGGCCCAGGGAATTGACCTACGAGCAGTACTTC.

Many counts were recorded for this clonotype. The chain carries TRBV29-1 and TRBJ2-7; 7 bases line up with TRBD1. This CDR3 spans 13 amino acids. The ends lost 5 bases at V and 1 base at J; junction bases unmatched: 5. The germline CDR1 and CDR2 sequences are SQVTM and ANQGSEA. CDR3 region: CSVKTGLSYEQYF. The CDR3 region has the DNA TGCAGCGTTAAGACAGGGTTATCCTACGAGCAGTACTTC.

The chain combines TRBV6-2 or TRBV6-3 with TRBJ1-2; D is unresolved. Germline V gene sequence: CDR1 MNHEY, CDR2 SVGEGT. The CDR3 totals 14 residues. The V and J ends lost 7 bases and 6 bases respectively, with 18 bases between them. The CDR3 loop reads CASTYPGDWDGYTF. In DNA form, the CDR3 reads TGTGCCAGCACCTACCCGGGAGACTGGGATGGCTACACCTTC.

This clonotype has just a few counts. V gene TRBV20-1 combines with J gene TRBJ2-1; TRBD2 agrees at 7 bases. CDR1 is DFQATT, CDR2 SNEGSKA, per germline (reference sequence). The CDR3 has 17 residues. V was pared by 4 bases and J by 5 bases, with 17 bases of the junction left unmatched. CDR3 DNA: TGCAGTGCTATGTTGGCTAGCGGAAACGCGGGGAACAATGAGCAGTTCTTC. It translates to CSAMLASGNAGNNEQFF.

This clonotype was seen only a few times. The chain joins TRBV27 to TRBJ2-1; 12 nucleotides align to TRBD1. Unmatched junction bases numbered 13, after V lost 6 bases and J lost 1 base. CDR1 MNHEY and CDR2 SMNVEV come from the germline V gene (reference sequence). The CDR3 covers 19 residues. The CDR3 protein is CASSRPGTGGSRSYNEQFF. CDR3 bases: TGTGCCAGCAGCCGACCTGGGACAGGGGGCTCGCGGTCCTACAATGAGCAGTTCTTC.

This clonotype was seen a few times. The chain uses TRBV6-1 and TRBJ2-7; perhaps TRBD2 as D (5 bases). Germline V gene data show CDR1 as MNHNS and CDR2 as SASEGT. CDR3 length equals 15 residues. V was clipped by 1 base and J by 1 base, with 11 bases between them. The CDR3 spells CASSEGTDGSYEQYF. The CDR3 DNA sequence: TGTGCCAGCAGTGAAGGGACTGATGGGTCCTACGAGCAGTACTTC.

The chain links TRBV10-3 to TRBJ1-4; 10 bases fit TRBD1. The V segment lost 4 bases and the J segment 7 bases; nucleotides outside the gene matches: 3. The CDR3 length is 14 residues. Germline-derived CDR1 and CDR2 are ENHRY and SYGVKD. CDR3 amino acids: CAISGQGAVEKLFF. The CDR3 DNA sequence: TGTGCCATCAGTGGACAGGGGGCGGTTGAAAAACTGTTTTTT.

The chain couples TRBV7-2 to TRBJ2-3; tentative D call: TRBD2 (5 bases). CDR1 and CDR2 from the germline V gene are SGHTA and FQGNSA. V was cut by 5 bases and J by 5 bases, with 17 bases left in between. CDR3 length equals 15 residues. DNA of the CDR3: TGTGCCAGCAGCGTCGGACTTTTATATGGAGATACGCAGTATTTT. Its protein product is CASSVGLLYGDTQYF.

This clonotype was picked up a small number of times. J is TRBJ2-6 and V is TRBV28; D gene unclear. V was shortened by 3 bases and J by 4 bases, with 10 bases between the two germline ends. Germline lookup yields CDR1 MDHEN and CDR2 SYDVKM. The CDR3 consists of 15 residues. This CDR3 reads CASSFVASGANVLTF. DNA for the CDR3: TGTGCCAGCAGTTTTGTAGCCTCCGGGGCCAACGTCCTGACTTTC.

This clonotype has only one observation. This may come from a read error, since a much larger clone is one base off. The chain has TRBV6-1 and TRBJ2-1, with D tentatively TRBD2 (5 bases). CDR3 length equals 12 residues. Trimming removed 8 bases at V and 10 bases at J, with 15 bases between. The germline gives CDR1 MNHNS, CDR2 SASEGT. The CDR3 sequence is CASVRENSEQFF. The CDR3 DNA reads TGTGCCAGCGTCCGGGAAAACTCCGAGCAGTTCTTC.

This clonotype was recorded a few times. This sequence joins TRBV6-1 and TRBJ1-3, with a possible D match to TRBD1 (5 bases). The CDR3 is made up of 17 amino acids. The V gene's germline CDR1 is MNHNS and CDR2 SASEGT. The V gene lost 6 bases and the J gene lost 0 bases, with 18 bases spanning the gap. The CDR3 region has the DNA TGTGCCAGCAGGGGGGGGAGGCAGGGAAACTCTGGAAACACCATATATTTT. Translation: CASRGGRQGNSGNTIYF.

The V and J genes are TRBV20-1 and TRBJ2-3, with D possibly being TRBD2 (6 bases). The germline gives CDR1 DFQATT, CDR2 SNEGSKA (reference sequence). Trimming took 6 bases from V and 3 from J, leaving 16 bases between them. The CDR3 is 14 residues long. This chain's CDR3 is CSAIDISGTDTQYF. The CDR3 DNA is TGCAGTGCCATTGACATTAGCGGAACAGATACGCAGTATTTT.

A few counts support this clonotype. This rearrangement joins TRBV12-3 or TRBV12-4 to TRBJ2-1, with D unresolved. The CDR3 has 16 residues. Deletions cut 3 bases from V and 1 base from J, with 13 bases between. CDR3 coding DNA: TGTGCCAGCAGTTTTTTGGGCCCAGTATCCTACAATGAGCAGTTCTTC. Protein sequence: CASSFLGPVSYNEQFF.

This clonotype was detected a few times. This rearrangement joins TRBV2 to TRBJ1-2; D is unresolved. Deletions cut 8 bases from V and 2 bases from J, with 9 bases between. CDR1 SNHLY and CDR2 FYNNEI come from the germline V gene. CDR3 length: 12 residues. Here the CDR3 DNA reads TGTGCCAGCCGAAGATTCAACTATGGCTACACCTTC. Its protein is CASRRFNYGYTF.

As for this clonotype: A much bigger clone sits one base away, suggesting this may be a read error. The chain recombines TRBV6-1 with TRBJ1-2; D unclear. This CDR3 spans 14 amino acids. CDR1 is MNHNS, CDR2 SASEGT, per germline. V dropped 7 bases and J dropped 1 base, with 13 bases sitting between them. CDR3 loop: CASTTGKFNYGYTF. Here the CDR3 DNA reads TGTGCCAGCACCACTGGGAAATTTAACTATGGCTACACCTTC.

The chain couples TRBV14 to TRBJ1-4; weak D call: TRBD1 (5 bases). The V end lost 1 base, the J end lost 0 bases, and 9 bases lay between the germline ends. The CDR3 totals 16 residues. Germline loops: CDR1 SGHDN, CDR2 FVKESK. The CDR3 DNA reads TGTGCCAGCAGCCAAGGGGGACTTGCAACTAATGAAAAACTGTTTTTT. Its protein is CASSQGGLATNEKLFF.

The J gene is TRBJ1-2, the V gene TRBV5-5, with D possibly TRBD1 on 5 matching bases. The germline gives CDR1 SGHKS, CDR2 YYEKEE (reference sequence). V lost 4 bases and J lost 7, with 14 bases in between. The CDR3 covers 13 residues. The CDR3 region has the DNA TGTGCCAGCAGCCCGGACATTACGGCTGGCTACACCTTC. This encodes CASSPDITAGYTF. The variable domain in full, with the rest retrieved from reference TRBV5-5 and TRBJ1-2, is DAGVTQSPTHLIKTRGQQVTLRCSPISGHKSVSWYQQVLGQGPQFIFQYYEKEERGRGNFPDRFSARQFPNYSSELNVNALLLGDSALYLCASSPDITAGYTFGSGTRLTVV.

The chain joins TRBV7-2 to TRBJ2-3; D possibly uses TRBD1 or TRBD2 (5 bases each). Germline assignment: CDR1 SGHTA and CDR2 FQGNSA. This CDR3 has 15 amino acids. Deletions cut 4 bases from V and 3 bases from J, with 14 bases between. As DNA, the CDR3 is TGTGCCAGCAGCTCTCACGGGGCCGAAACAGATACGCAGTATTTT. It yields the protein CASSSHGAETDTQYF.

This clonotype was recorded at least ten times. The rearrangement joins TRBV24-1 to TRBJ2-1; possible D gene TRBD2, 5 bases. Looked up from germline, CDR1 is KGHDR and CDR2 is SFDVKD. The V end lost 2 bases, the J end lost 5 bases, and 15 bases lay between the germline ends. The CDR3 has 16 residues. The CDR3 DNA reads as TGTGCCACCAGTGATTCCCCCTCTCTCGGGGACAATGAGCAGTTCTTC. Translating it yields CATSDSPSLGDNEQFF.